Described below is a single T cell receptor (beta chain) sequence and its context. This entry belongs to a study of blood T cell repertoires in COVID-19. On the study more broadly: Samples of COVID-19 (acute and convalescent) were obtained from the United States, Italy and Spain. PBMCs, B-cell-depleted T cells, or T cells provided the cDNA or gDNA that made up the material.

CDR1 is LGHNA, CDR2 YSLEER, per germline. V lost 0 bases and J 9 bases, leaving 10 bases between the germline ends. The CDR3 sequence is 13 residues long. In the study's own analysis: Researchers report that nucleated cell counts were estimated from reference gene primer amplification. Using immunoSEQ multiplex PCR, the repertoire was profiled, and TCRdb retains in-frame clones only, with some absent. V, J and clone size are those of that table, while D and trimming were read from the DNA. This table has under 200,000 clones, approximately 80% appearing once. This chain joins TRBV4-3 and TRBJ2-3; TRBD2 might be the D (6 bases). Sequenced: peripheral blood. The source of this sequence is a human donor in a cohort sampled during active COVID-19. The CDR3 bases are TGCGCCAGCAGCCAAGACCGGAGGGACACGCAGTATTTT. This codes for CASSQDRRDTQYF.